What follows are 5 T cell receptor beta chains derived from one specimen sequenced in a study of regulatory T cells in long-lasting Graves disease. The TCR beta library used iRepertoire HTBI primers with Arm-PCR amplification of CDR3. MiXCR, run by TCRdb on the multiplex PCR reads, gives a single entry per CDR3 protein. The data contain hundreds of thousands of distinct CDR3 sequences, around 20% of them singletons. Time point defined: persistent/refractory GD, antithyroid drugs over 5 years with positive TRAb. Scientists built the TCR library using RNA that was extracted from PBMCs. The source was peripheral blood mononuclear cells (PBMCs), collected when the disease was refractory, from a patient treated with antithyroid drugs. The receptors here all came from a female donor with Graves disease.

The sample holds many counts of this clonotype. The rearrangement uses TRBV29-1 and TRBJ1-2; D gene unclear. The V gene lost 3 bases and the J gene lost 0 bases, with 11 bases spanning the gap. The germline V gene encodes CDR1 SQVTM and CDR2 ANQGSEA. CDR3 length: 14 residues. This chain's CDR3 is CSVEAQLSNYGYTF. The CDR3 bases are TGCAGCGTTGAGGCCCAGCTATCTAACTATGGCTACACCTTC.

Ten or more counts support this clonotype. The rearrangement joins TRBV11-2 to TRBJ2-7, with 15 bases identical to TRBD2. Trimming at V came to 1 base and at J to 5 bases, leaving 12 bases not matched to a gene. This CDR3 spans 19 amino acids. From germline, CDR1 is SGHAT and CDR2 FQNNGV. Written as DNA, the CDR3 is TGTGCCAGCAGCTTAGTGGGGACTAGCGGGAGGAAAGGTGCCAACGAGCAGTACTTC. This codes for CASSLVGTSGRKGANEQYF.

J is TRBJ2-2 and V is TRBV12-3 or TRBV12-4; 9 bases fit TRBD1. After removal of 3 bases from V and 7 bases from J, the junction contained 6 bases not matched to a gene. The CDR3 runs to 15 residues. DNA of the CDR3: TGTGCCAGCAGTTTGGACAGGGGTTGGGGCGGGGAGCTGTTTTTT. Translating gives CASSLDRGWGGELFF.

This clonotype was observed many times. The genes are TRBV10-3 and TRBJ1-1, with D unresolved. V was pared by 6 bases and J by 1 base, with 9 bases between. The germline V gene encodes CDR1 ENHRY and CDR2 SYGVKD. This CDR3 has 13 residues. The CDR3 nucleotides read TGTGCCATCAGGCACATAGAGAACACTGAAGCTTTCTTT. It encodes CAIRHIENTEAFF.

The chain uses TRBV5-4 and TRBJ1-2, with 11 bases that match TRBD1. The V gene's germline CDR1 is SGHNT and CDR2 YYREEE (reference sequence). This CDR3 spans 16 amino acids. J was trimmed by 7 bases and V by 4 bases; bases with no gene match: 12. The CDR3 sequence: CASSLFRTGGARGYTF. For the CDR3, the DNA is TGTGCCAGCAGCCTTTTTCGGACAGGGGGCGCGCGTGGCTACACCTTC.